The clone carrying this T cell receptor beta chain has just one count. Original processing methods: From reference gene primer amplification, estimates of nucleated cell counts were derived. The protocol was immunoSEQ multiplex PCR, while the TCRdb copy is restricted to in-frame clones and leaves out a portion. That table supplies the V and J calls and clone size; D and trimming were determined from the DNA. The sample includes a few hundred thousand clones, 70% to 90% seen only once; the top ten take roughly a tenth. The CDR3 length is 15 residues. Germline V gives CDR1 LNHDA, CDR2 SQIVND (reference sequence). V trimming: 6 bases; J trimming: 0 bases; junction bases outside the gene matches: 5. Membership in each cohort depended on participant-reported clinical history. Two negative PCRs, clearance, or symptom resolution were required of recovered Cohort 3 donors. The sample comes from a study of blood T cell repertoires in COVID-19. Across the study: In each case, the material was cDNA or gDNA derived from T cells, B-cell-depleted T cells, or PBMCs.

V and J are TRBV19 and TRBJ2-1; 7 positions match TRBD1. Sample: PBMCs or T cells enriched from blood (not recorded which). This clonotype was sampled from a woman aged 18-29 years who had recovered from COVID-19. CDR3 residues: CASRENRGSYNEQFF. CDR3 DNA: TGTGCCAGTAGGGAAAACAGGGGCTCCTACAATGAGCAGTTCTTC.